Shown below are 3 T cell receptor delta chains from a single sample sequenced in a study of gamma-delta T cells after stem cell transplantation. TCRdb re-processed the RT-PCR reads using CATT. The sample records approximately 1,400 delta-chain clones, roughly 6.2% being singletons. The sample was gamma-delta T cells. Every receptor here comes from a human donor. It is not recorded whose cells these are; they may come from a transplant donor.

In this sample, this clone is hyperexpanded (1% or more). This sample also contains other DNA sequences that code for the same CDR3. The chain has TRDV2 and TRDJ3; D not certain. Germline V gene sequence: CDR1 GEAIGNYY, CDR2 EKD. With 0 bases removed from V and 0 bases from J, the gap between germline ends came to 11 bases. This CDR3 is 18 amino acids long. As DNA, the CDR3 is TGTGCCTGTGACACCGTAAGTACCCGCTCCTGGGACACCCGACAGATGTTTTTC. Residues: CACDTVSTRSWDTRQMFF.

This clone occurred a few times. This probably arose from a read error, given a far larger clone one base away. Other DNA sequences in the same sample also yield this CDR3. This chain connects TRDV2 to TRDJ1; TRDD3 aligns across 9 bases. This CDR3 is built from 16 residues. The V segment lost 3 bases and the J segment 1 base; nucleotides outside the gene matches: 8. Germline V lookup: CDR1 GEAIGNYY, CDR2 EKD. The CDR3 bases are TGTGCCTGTGACTCCCTGCTGGGGGATCCCACCGATAAACTCATCTTT. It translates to CACDSLLGDPTDKLIF.

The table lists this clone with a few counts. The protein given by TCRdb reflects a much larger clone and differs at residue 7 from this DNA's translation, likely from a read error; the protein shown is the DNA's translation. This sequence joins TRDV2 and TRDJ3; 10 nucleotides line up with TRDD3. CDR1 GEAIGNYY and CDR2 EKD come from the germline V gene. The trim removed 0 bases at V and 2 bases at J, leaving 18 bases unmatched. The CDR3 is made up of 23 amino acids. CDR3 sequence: CACDTVAGDTQYNPPWDTRQMFF. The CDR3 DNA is TGTGCCTGTGACACCGTGGCGGGGGATACGCAGTATAACCCGCCCTGGGACACCCGACAGATGTTTTTC.